The rows below give T cell receptor beta chains drawn from one sample of a study of CD8+ T cells in alopecia areata. Profiling relied on immunoSEQ multiplex PCR, and the TCRdb table lists in-frame clones only, not all of them. The sample records 110,000 to 150,000 clones, 70% to 90% being singletons. Material: CD8+ T cells sorted from blood, obtained at week 4, from a patient treated with tofacitinib. The receptors were gathered from a human donor with alopecia areata. The CDR3 runs from the conserved cysteine through the conserved F or W. The order of the fields is clone size, CDR3 length, V gene, J gene, D gene, CDR3 DNA, CDR3 protein. A D gene is named only where the DNA matches it firmly. Clone size is shown for a subset of rows, as once, few, many or a class of expanded clone.

abundance: -
len: 14
v_gene: TRBV9
j_gene: TRBJ2-7
d_gene: -
CDR3nt: TGTGCCAGCAGCGCGGGGACGCGGGACTACGAGCAGTACTTC
CDR3aa: CASSAGTRDYEQYF

abundance: -
len: 14
v_gene: TRBV10-2
j_gene: TRBJ2-7
d_gene: TRBD1
CDR3nt: TGCGCCAGCAGCCCGGGGACAGGCCCCTACGAGCAGTACTTC
CDR3aa: CASSPGTGPYEQYF

abundance: -
len: 15
v_gene: TRBV29-1
j_gene: TRBJ2-3
d_gene: -
CDR3nt: TGCAGCGTTGATCCGGTCTCTTCGGGCACAGATACGCAGTATTTT
CDR3aa: CSVDPVSSGTDTQYF

abundance: -
len: 16
v_gene: TRBV11-2
j_gene: TRBJ2-6
d_gene: -
CDR3nt: TGTGCCAGCAGCTCGCCGTGGGACTCTGGGGCCAACGTCCTGACTTTC
CDR3aa: CASSSPWDSGANVLTF

abundance: -
len: 13
v_gene: TRBV29-1
j_gene: TRBJ2-1
d_gene: -
CDR3nt: TGCAGCGTGGAACACCCCTCGATCAATGAGCAGTTCTTC
CDR3aa: CSVEHPSINEQFF

abundance: once
len: 15
v_gene: TRBV7-9
j_gene: TRBJ2-7
d_gene: TRBD1
CDR3nt: TGTGCCAGCAGCACGGAACGGGACAGTACCTACGAGCAGTACTTC
CDR3aa: CASSTERDSTYEQYF

abundance: -
len: 16
v_gene: TRBV7-2
j_gene: TRBJ2-7
d_gene: TRBD2
CDR3nt: TGTGCCAGCAGCTTAGTGTGGGGGGGGTTACGGTACGAGCAGTACTTC
CDR3aa: CASSLVWGGLRYEQYF

abundance: -
len: 11
v_gene: TRBV27
j_gene: TRBJ2-1
d_gene: -
CDR3nt: TGTGCCAGCAGTAAAGGACGAGAGCAGTTCTTC
CDR3aa: CASSKGREQFF

abundance: once
len: 12
v_gene: TRBV10-1
j_gene: TRBJ2-7
d_gene: -
CDR3nt: TGCGCCAGCAGTGAAGCCTCCTACGAGCAGTACTTC
CDR3aa: CASSEASYEQYF

abundance: few
len: 12
v_gene: TRBV7-9
j_gene: TRBJ2-2
d_gene: -
CDR3nt: TGTGCCACCCGGGTTAACACCGGGGAGCTGTTTTTT
CDR3aa: CATRVNTGELFF

abundance: -
len: 15
v_gene: TRBV7-9
j_gene: TRBJ2-2
d_gene: TRBD1
CDR3nt: TGTGCCAGCAGCGAAGGGGACAGGGGGACCGGGGAGCTGTTTTTT
CDR3aa: CASSEGDRGTGELFF

abundance: once
len: 12
v_gene: TRBV19
j_gene: TRBJ1-1
d_gene: -
CDR3nt: TGTGCCAGTAGTGAGGGCGGGACTGAAGCTTTCTTT
CDR3aa: CASSEGGTEAFF

abundance: -
len: 14
v_gene: TRBV27
j_gene: TRBJ2-7
d_gene: -
CDR3nt: TGTGCCAGCAGTTTGGGAACAGCTACGGGAGAGCAGTACTTC
CDR3aa: CASSLGTATGEQYF

abundance: -
len: 14
v_gene: TRBV27
j_gene: TRBJ1-2
d_gene: TRBD1
CDR3nt: TGTGCCAGCAGAACAAAACAGGGGGGGGATGGCTACACCTTC
CDR3aa: CASRTKQGGDGYTF

abundance: -
len: 16
v_gene: TRBV29-1
j_gene: TRBJ2-2
d_gene: TRBD1
CDR3nt: TGCAGCGCAGATACCGGGACAGGGAGGGAAACCGGGGAGCTGTTTTTT
CDR3aa: CSADTGTGRETGELFF